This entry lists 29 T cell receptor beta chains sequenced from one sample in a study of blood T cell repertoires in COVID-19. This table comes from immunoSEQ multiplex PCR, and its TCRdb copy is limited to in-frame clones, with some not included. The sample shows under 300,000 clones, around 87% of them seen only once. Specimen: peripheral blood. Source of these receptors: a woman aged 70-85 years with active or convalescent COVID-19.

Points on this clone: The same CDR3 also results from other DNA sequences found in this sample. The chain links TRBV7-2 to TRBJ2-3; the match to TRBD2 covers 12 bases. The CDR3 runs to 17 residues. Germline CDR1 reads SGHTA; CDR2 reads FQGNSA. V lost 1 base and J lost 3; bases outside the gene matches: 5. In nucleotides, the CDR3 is TGTGCCAGCAGCTTAGTTGTTCTAGCGGGGGGGACAGATACGCAGTATTTT. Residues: CASSLVVLAGGTDTQYF.

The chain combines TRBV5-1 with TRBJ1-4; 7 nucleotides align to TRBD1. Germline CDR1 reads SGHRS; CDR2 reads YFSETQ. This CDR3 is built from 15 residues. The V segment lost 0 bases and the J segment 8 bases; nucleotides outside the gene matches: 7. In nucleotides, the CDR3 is TGCGCCAGCAGCTTGGCTGACAGGGATCGGGAAAAACTGTTTTTT. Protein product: CASSLADRDREKLFF.

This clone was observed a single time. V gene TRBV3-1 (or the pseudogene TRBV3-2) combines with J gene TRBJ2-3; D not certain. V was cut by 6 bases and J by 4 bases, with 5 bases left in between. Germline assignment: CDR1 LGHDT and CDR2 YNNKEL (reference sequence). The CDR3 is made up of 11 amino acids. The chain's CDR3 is CASRTADTQYF. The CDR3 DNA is TGTGCCAGCAGGACTGCAGATACGCAGTATTTT.

In DNA, the CDR3 is TGTGCCAGCAGCGTAAGTACAGGGAACACCGGGGAGCTGTTTTTT. This gives the protein CASSVSTGNTGELFF. V is TRBV9 and J is TRBJ2-2, with D possibly matching TRBD1 (5 bases). CDR1 is SGDLS, CDR2 YYNGEE, per germline. This CDR3 is 15 amino acids long. V was pared by 1 base and J by 1 base, with 8 bases between.

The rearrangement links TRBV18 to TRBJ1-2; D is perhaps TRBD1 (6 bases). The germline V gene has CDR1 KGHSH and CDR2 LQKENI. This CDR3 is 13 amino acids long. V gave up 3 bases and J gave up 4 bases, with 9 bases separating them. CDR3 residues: CASSPSGAYGYTF. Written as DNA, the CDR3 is TGTGCCAGCTCACCGTCAGGGGCCTATGGCTACACCTTC. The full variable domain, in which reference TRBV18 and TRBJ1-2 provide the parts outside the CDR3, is NAGVMQNPRHLVRRRGQEARLRCSPMKGHSHVYWYRQLPEEGLKFMVYLQKENIIDESGMPKERFSAEFPKEGPSILRIQQVVRGDSAAYFCASSPSGAYGYTFGSGTRLTVV.

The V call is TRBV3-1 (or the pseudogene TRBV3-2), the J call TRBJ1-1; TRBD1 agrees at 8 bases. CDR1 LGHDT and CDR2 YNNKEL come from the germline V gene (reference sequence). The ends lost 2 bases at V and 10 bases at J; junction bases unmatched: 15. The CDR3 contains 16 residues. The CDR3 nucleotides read TGTGCCAGCAGCCAACGGGCCCCGGGACAGGCTTGTCTAGCTTTCTTT. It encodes CASSQRAPGQACLAFF.

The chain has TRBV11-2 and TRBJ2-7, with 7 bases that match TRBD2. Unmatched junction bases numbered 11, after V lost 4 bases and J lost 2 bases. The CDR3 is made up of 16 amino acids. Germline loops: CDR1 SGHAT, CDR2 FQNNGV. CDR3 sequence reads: CASSWGLRGGTYEQYF. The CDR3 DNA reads TGTGCCAGCAGCTGGGGGTTACGCGGGGGAACCTACGAGCAGTACTTC. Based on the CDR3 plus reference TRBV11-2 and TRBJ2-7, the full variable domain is EAGVAQSPRYKIIEKRQSVAFWCNPISGHATLYWYQQILGQGPKLLIQFQNNGVVDDSQLPKDRFSAERLKGVDSTLKIQPAKLEDSAVYLCASSWGLRGGTYEQYFGPGTRLTVT.

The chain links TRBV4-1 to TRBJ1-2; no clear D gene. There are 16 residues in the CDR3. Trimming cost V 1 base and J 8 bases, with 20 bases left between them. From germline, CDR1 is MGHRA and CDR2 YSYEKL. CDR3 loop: CASSQGGPGGLGGYTF. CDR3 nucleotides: TGCGCCAGCAGCCAAGGAGGGCCAGGAGGGCTGGGGGGCTACACCTTC.

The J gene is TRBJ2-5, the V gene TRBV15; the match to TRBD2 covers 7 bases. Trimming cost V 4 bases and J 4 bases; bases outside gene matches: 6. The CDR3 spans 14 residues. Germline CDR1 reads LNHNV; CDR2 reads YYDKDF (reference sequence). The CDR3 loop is CATSKRGGAETQYF. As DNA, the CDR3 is TGTGCCACCAGCAAGAGGGGAGGGGCAGAGACCCAGTACTTC.

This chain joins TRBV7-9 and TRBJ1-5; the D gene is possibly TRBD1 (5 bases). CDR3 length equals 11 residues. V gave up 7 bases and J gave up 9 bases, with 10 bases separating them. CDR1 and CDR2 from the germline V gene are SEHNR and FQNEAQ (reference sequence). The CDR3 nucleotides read TGTGCCAGCACCACGGGGGGGCCCCAGCATTTT. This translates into CASTTGGPQHF.

CDR3 residues: CASSPRGSLSYEQYF. The CDR3 nucleotides read TGCGCCAGCAGCCCACGCGGGTCTCTGAGCTACGAGCAGTACTTC. J is TRBJ2-7 and V is TRBV5-1, with TRBD2 as a possible D gene (5 bases). The V gene lost 4 bases and the J gene lost 3 bases, with 17 bases spanning the gap. This CDR3 has 15 amino acids. Germline CDR1 and CDR2: SGHRS and YFSETQ.

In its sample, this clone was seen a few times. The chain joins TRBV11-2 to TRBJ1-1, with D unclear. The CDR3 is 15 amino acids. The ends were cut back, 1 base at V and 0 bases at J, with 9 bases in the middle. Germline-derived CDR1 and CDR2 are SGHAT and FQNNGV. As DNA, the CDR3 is TGTGCCAGCAGCTTAGCCGTAGCTATGAACACTGAAGCTTTCTTT. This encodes CASSLAVAMNTEAFF.

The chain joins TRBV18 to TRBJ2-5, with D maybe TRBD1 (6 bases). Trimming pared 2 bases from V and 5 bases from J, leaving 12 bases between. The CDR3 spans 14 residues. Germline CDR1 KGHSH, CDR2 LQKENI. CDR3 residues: CASSPLGGRETQYF. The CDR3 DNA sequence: TGTGCCAGCTCACCATTAGGGGGACGGGAGACCCAGTACTTC.

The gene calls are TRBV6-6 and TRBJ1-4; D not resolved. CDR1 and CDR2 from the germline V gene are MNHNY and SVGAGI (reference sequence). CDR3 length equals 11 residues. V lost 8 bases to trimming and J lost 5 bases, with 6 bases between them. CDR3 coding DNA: TGTGCCAGCCGCGCCAATGAAAAACTGTTTTTT. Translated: CASRANEKLFF.

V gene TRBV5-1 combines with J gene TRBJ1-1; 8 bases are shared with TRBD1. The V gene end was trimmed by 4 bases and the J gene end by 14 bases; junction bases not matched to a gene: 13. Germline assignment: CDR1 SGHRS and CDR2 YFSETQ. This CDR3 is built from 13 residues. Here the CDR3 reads CASSPTDRGINFF. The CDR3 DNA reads TGCGCCAGCAGCCCTACTGACAGGGGAATCAACTTCTTT.

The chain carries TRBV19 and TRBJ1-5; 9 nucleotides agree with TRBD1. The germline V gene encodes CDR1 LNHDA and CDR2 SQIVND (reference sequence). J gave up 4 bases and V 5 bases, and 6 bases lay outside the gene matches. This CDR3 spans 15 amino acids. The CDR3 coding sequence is TGTGCCAGTAGTTTCCGACAGGGGGAAAATCAGCCCCAGCATTTT. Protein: CASSFRQGENQPQHF.

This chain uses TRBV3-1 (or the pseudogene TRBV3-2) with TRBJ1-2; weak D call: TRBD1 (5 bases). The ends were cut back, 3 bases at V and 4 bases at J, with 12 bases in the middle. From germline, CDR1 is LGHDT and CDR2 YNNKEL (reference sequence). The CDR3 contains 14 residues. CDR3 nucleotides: TGTGCCAGCAGCCACAGGGTTCTAGGCTATGGCTACACCTTC. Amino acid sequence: CASSHRVLGYGYTF.

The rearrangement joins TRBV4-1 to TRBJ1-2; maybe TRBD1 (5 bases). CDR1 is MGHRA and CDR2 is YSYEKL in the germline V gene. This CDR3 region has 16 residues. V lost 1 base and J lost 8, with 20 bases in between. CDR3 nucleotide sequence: TGCGCCAGCAGCCAAGGGCCCGCGGGGGTAGAGGGAGGCTACACCTTC. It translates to CASSQGPAGVEGGYTF.

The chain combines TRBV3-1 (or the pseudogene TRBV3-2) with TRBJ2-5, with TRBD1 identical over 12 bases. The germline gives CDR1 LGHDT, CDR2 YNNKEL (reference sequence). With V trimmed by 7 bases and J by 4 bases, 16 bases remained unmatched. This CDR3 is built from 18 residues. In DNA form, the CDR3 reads TGTGCCAGCATTGGGACAGGGGGCCCCCCGACTGGGGGAGAGACCCAGTACTTC. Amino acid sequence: CASIGTGGPPTGGETQYF.

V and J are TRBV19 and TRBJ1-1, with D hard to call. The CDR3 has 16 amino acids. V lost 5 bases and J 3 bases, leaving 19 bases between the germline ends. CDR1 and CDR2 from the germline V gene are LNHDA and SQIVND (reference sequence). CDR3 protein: CASSSGASIPYTEAFF. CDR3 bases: TGTGCCAGTAGTTCTGGAGCCTCAATCCCGTACACTGAAGCTTTCTTT.

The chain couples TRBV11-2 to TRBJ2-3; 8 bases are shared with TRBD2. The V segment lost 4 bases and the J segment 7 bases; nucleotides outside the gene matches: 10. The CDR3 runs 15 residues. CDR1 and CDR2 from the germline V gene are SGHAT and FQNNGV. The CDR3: CASSSLAGPEYTQYF. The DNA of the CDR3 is TGTGCCAGCAGCTCTCTAGCGGGTCCGGAGTATACGCAGTATTTT. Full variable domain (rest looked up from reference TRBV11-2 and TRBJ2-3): EAGVAQSPRYKIIEKRQSVAFWCNPISGHATLYWYQQILGQGPKLLIQFQNNGVVDDSQLPKDRFSAERLKGVDSTLKIQPAKLEDSAVYLCASSSLAGPEYTQYFGPGTRLTVL.

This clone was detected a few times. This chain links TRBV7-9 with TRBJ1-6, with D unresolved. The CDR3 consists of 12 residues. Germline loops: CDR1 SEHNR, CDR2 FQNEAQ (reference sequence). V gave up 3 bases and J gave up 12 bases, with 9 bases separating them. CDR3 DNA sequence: TGTGCCAGCAGCTTCCCGCGGGGACCCCTCCACTTT. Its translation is CASSFPRGPLHF.

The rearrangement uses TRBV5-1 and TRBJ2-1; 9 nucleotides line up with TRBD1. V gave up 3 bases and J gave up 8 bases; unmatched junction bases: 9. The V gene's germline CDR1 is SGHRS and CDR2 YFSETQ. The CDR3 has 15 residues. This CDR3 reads CASSSIGTGSHEQFF. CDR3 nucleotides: TGCGCCAGCAGCTCTATCGGGACAGGGTCCCATGAGCAGTTCTTC.

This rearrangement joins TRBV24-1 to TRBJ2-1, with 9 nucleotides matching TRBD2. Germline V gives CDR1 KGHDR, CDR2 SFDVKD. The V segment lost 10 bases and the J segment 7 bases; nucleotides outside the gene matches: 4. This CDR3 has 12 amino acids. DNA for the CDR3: TGTGCCACAGCGGGGGGCGGGAATGAGCAGTTCTTC. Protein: CATAGGGNEQFF.

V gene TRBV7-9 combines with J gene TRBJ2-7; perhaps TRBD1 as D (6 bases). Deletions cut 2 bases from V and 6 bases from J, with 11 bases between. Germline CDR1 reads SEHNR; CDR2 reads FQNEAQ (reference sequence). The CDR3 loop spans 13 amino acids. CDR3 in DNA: TGTGCCAGCAGCTTATTACAGGGCGGCGAGCAGTACTTC. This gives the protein CASSLLQGGEQYF.

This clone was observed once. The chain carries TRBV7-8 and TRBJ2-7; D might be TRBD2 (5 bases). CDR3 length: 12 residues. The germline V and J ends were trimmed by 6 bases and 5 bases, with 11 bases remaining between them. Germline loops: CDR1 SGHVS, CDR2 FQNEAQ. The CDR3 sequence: CASRNEGNEQYF. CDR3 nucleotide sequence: TGTGCCAGCAGAAATGAGGGAAACGAGCAGTACTTC.

CDR3 sequence reads: CASSQDRWTSPPGELFF. The DNA for the CDR3 is TGCGCCAGCAGCCAAGATCGCTGGACTAGCCCTCCCGGGGAGCTGTTTTTT. The V call is TRBV4-3, the J call TRBJ2-2, with 8 bases lining up with TRBD2. Germline lookup yields CDR1 LGHNA and CDR2 YSLEER. The CDR3 spans 17 residues. The V segment lost 0 bases and the J segment 6 bases; nucleotides outside the gene matches: 9.

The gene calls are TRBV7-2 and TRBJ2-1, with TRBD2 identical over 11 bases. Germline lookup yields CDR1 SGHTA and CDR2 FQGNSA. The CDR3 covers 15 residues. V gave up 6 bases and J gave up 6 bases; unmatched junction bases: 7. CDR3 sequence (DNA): TGTGCCAGCAGATTTGCTAGCGGGGGGTTCAATGAGCAGTTCTTC. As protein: CASRFASGGFNEQFF.

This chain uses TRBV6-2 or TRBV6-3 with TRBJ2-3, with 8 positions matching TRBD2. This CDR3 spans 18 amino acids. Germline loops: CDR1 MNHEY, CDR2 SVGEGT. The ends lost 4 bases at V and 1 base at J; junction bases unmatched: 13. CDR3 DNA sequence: TGTGCCAGCAGTTGGGGACGGGGGGGAGTGAAGCGCACAGATACGCAGTATTTT. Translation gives CASSWGRGGVKRTDTQYF.